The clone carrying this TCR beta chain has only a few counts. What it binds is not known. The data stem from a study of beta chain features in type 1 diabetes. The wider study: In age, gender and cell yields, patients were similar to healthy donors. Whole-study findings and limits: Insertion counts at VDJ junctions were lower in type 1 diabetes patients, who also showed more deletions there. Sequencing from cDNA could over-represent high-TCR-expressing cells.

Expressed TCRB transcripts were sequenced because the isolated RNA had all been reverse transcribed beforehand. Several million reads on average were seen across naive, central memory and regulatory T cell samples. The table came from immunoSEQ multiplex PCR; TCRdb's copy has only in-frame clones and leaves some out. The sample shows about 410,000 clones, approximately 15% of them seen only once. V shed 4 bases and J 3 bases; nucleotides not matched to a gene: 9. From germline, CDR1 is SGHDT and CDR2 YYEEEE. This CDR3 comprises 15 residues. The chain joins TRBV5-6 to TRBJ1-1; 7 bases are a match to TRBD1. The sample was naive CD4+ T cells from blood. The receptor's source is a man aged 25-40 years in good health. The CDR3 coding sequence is TGTGCCAGCAGCCCGACTGGACAGGCGGACACTGAAGCTTTCTTT. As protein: CASSPTGQADTEAFF.